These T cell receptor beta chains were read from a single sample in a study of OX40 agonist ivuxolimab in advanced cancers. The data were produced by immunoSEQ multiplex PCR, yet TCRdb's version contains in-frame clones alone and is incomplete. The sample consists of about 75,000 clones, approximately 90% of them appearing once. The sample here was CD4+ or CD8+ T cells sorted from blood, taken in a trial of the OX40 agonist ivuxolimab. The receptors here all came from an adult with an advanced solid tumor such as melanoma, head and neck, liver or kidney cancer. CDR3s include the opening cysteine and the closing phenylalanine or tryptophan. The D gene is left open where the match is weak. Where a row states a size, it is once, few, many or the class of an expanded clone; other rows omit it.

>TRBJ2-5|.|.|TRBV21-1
CASSPPVGETQYF
TGTGCCAGCAGCCCCCCCGTGGGGGAGACCCAGTACTTC
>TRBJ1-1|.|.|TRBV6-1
CASSEGLVASEAFF
TGTGCCAGCAGTGAAGGCCTGGTGGCTTCTGAAGCTTTCTTT
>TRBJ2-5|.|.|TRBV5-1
CASREGPGQYF
TGCGCCAGCCGGGAAGGACCCGGCCAGTACTTC
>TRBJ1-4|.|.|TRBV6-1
CASSSRLSLFF
TGTGCCAGCAGTTCCCGGTTATCGCTGTTTTTT
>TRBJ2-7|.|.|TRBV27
CASSPRTESTYEQYF
TGTGCCAGCAGTCCTCGGACCGAATCAACCTACGAGCAGTACTTC
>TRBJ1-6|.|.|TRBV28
CASSPLRQSSYNSPLHF
TGTGCCAGCAGTCCCCTCCGACAGAGCTCCTATAATTCACCCCTCCACTTT
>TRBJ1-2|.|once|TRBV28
CASRNGKAGGYTF
TGTGCCAGCAGGAACGGGAAAGCCGGGGGCTACACCTTC
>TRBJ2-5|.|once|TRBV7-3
CASSLQAYGETQYF
TGTGCCAGCAGCCTACAGGCGTATGGGGAGACCCAGTACTTC
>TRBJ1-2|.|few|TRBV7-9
CASSLALPLYGYTF
TGTGCCAGCAGCTTAGCGTTACCTCTCTATGGCTACACCTTC
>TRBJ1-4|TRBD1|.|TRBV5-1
CASSPGQVNEKLFF
TGCGCCAGCAGCCCAGGACAGGTTAATGAAAAACTGTTTTTT
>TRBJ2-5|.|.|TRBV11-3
CASSGPGGQETQYF
TGTGCCAGCAGCGGGCCCGGCGGGCAAGAGACCCAGTACTTC
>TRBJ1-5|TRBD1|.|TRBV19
CASTSGDRFNQPQHF
TGTGCCAGTACAAGTGGGGACAGGTTCAATCAGCCCCAGCATTTT
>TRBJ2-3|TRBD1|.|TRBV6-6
CASSYGTAHSTDTQYF
TGTGCCAGCAGTTACGGGACAGCCCATAGCACAGATACGCAGTATTTT
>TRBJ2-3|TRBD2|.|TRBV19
CASSSPAGGGTDTQYF
TGTGCCAGTAGTTCCCCCGCGGGAGGGGGGACAGATACGCAGTATTTT
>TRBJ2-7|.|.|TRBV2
CASSGGLLSYEQYF
TGTGCCAGCAGTGGGGGGCTCCTCTCCTACGAGCAGTACTTC
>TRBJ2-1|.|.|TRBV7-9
CASSLFLTAPNEQFF
TGTGCCAGCAGCTTATTCCTAACTGCCCCCAATGAGCAGTTCTTC
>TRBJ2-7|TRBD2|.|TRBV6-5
CASSTSGLHIYEQYF
TGTGCCAGCAGTACTAGCGGGCTTCACATTTACGAGCAGTACTTC
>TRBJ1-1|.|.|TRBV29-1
CSVRASVRAFF
TGCAGCGTCCGCGCCTCAGTGCGGGCTTTCTTT
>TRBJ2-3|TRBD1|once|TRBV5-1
CASSSGQVDTQYF
TGCGCCAGCAGCTCCGGACAGGTTGATACGCAGTATTTT
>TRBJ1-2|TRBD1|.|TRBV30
CAWTKGAQGYTF
TGTGCCTGGACAAAGGGGGCGCAGGGCTACACCTTC
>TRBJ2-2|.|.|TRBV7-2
CASSLADPLGKGTGELFF
TGTGCCAGCAGCTTAGCTGATCCCCTAGGAAAAGGCACCGGGGAGCTGTTTTTT
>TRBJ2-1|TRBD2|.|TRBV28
CASSSLAGGPYNEQFF
TGTGCCAGCAGTTCCCTAGCGGGAGGTCCCTACAATGAGCAGTTCTTC
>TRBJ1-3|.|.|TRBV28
CASSSLGTLGNTIYF
TGTGCCAGCAGTTCTCTAGGGACGCTAGGAAACACCATATATTTT
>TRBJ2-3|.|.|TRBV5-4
CASSEDRHTDTQYF
TGTGCCAGCAGCGAGGACAGACACACAGATACGCAGTATTTT
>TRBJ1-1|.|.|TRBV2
CASSEAFGEAFF
TGTGCCAGCAGTGAAGCGTTCGGCGAAGCTTTCTTT
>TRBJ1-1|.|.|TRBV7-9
CASSFQVGSEAFF
TGTGCCAGCAGCTTTCAAGTAGGTTCTGAAGCTTTCTTT
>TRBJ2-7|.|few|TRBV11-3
CASSQSTTYEQYF
TGTGCCAGCAGCCAAAGCACAACCTACGAGCAGTACTTC
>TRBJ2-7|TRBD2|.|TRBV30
CAWSFTPGLAGASYEQYF
TGTGCCTGGAGCTTTACCCCGGGACTAGCGGGGGCCTCCTACGAGCAGTACTTC
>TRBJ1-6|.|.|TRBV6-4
CASSVNGGMSTLHF
TGTGCCAGCAGTGTTAACGGGGGAATGTCGACCCTCCACTTT
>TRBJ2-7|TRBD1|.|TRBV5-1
CASSLTGVNEQYF
TGCGCCAGCAGCTTAACAGGGGTTAACGAGCAGTACTTC
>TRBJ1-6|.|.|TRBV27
CASTRTNNSPLHF
TGTGCCAGCACGAGGACCAATAATTCACCCCTCCACTTT
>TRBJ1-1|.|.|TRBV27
CASSVTNTEAFF
TGTGCCAGCAGTGTGACGAACACTGAAGCTTTCTTT
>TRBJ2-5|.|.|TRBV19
CASSIGGQFGETQYF
TGTGCCAGTAGTATCGGGGGACAGTTCGGGGAGACCCAGTACTTC
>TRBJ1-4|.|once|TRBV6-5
CASSSRGVTNEKLFF
TGTGCCAGCAGTTCTCGAGGGGTAACTAATGAAAAACTGTTTTTT
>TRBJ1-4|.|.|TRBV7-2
CASGRLGEKLFF
TGTGCCAGCGGTCGACTGGGAGAAAAACTGTTTTTT
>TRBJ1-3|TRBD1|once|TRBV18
CASSPTGSGNTIYF
TGTGCCAGCTCACCGACAGGGAGTGGAAACACCATATATTTT
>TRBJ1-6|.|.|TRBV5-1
CASSLEDGGSPLHF
TGCGCCAGCAGCTTGGAGGATGGGGGTTCACCCCTCCACTTT
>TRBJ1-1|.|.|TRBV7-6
CASSADRQAYTEAFF
TGTGCCAGCAGCGCTGATAGACAGGCGTACACTGAAGCTTTCTTT
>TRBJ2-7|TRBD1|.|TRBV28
CGTGINEQYF
TGTGGGACAGGGATCAACGAGCAGTACTTC
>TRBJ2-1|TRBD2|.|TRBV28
CASSPRTSGSLVNEQFF
TGTGCCAGCAGTCCTCGGACTAGCGGGAGCTTGGTCAATGAGCAGTTCTTC
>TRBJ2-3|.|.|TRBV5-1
CASSDRNTDTQYF
TGCGCCAGCAGCGACAGGAACACAGATACGCAGTATTTT
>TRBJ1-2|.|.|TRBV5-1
CASSLELGHGYTF
TGCGCCAGCAGCTTGGAACTGGGGCATGGCTACACCTTC
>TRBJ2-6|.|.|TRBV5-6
CASSLAPVGTSGANVLTF
TGTGCCAGCAGCTTGGCCCCCGTGGGAACCTCTGGGGCCAACGTCCTGACTTTC
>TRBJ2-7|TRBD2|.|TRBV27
CASSSLSGRHEQYF
TGTGCCAGCAGTTCCCTTAGCGGGAGACACGAGCAGTACTTC
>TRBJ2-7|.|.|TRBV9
CASTPGGSDSEQYF
TGTGCCAGCACCCCGGGCGGCTCCGACTCCGAGCAGTACTTC
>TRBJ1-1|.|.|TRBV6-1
CASSELAGGAFF
TGTGCCAGCAGTGAATTGGCTGGCGGAGCTTTCTTT